This is a list of T cell receptor beta chains from one sample in a study of shared clonotypes between healthy human individuals. Clones were sequenced by immunoSEQ multiplex PCR, and TCRdb holds only the in-frame ones, with some missing. The profile shows millions of clones, 80% to 95% of them singletons. The sequenced material came from naive CD4+ T cells from PBMCs. Every receptor here comes from a young man in good health. Some clones in this sample may be carry-over from other donors' samples. Both conserved end residues are part of each CDR3. Clone sizes are given selectively: once, few, many, or a class where the clone is expanded.

cdr3_length clone_size j_call v_call cdr3_aa
18 - TRBJ2-3 TRBV19 CASSIVGRKGLPTDTQYF
13 - TRBJ2-7 TRBV7-2 CASSSFADGQQYF
13 few TRBJ1-5 TRBV27 CASSFRQYQPQHF
16 - TRBJ2-1 TRBV7-3 CASSWGPRAPHTGAFF
15 - TRBJ2-7 TRBV27 CASSSRGRETYEQYF
16 - TRBJ2-7 TRBV4-2 CASSHVFSGRADEQYF
15 - TRBJ2-1 TRBV7-6 CASSLPSGSLNEQFF
13 - TRBJ2-3 TRBV5-6 CASSLRGTDTQYF
16 - TRBJ2-7 TRBV6-6 CASSYFSQGLSYEQYF
16 - TRBJ2-7 TRBV25-1 CASSRPGQGSTYEQYF
17 once TRBJ1-3 TRBV5-1 CASSIGVGVPSGNTIYF
15 - TRBJ1-2 TRBV5-4 CASSSAKGSNYGYTF
15 - TRBJ1-5 TRBV6-6 CASSYRENGNQPQHF
14 - TRBJ2-7 TRBV7-9 CASSRSSLSYEQYF
15 - TRBJ2-7 TRBV4-2 CASSQPGAGSYEQYF
14 - TRBJ1-3 TRBV13 CASSPLSSGNTIYF
15 - TRBJ2-2 TRBV27 CASSLSPSGTGELFF
14 - TRBJ2-1 TRBV5-1 CASSLGSVYNEQFF
14 - TRBJ2-3 TRBV5-1 CASSLLSGTDTQYF
13 - TRBJ1-5 TRBV19 CASSIQENQPQHF
11 - TRBJ2-1 TRBV29-1 CSASAPNEQFF
14 - TRBJ2-5 TRBV11-3 CASSARTGRETQYF
13 - TRBJ1-1 TRBV29-1 CSVDGRQRHWAFF
15 - TRBJ2-7 TRBV2 CASSEHGQASYEQYF
14 few TRBJ1-4 TRBV25-1 CASNSEWGSEKLFF
15 - TRBJ1-5 TRBV9 CASSVSGGVGQPQHF
12 - TRBJ2-1 TRBV7-9 CASSPISGSYLF
15 - TRBJ2-5 TRBV9 CASSVATRTEETQYF
14 - TRBJ2-3 TRBV7-2 CASSLRRSTDTQYF
16 once TRBJ1-6 TRBV4-1 CASSQDSGGGRSPLHF
13 - TRBJ1-1 TRBV9 CASSVTETAEAFF
14 few TRBJ1-5 TRBV18 CASSPSGSNQPQHF
14 - TRBJ2-5 TRBV7-8 CASSLRAAQETQYF
13 - TRBJ2-1 TRBV19 CASSPQGSGEQFF
14 - TRBJ1-4 TRBV5-1 CASSPAPGGGKLFF
15 - TRBJ2-3 TRBV7-2 CASSFGAGGTDTQYF
13 - TRBJ1-1 TRBV5-1 CASSSTGITEAFF
15 - TRBJ2-1 TRBV10-3 CAISGGGAGVREQFF
11 - TRBJ1-5 TRBV28 CASSRNQPQHF
12 few TRBJ1-1 TRBV2 CASTKEDTEAFF
14 - TRBJ1-4 TRBV5-1 CASSLVFRGEKLFF
12 - TRBJ2-5 TRBV7-9 CASSFGLETQYF
15 - TRBJ2-1 TRBV19 CASSIHWSSYNEQFF
14 - TRBJ1-5 TRBV11-2 CASSSQGLAQPQHF
13 - TRBJ1-5 TRBV5-1 CASSSDGNQPQHF
15 - TRBJ1-4 TRBV28 CASKTADPTNEKLFF
16 - TRBJ1-1 TRBV30 CAWIRTGGAANTEAFF
16 - TRBJ2-2 TRBV2 CASSEAWGENTGELFF